This entry features one TCR beta chain sequence. The antigen remains undetermined. This entry comes from a study of cytomegalovirus exposure and HLA in healthy donors. Study summary: The study's early data release held some 85 million unique TCRs from HLA-typed donors. Study-level results: Of the V segments, some could not be distinguished, including TRBV6-2 and TRBV6-3, and were excluded.

Researchers ran the PCR with 60 Vbeta and 13 Jbeta primers. Profiled with immunoSEQ multiplex PCR; TCRdb holds only in-frame clones, not every one. The data show under 250,000 clones, 75% to 80% seen once. Unrecorded immune exposures were likely, despite nominal health at sampling. Trimming removed 0 bases at V and 5 bases at J, with 5 bases between. Germline CDR1 and CDR2: MNHEY and SVGAGI. This CDR3 is built from 12 residues. This receptor was obtained from a male donor in good health and CMV-seronegative. Specimen: PBMCs. The V and J genes are TRBV6-5 and TRBJ2-7, with D perhaps TRBD1 (5 bases). The CDR3 sequence: CASSYSGDEQYF. In nucleotides, the CDR3 is TGTGCCAGCAGTTACTCAGGGGACGAGCAGTACTTC.